Listed below are T cell receptor beta chains from one sample, sequenced in a study of cytomegalovirus exposure and HLA in healthy donors. Measured with immunoSEQ multiplex PCR; TCRdb has only the in-frame clones, and not every one. The sample holds around 170,000 clones, roughly four fifths seen once. Sequencing was performed on PBMCs. These TCRs come from a woman aged 45-65 years in good health and CMV-seronegative. The CDR3 runs from the conserved cysteine through the conserved F or W. Each record gives: V gene, clone size, D gene, J gene, CDR3 protein, CDR3 DNA. A D gene is named only where the DNA matches it firmly. Clone size is stated in some rows and not others, as once, few, many or a class when expanded.

V: TRBV11-3; size: NA; D: NA; J: TRBJ2-3; CDR3: CASSLGGGSTDTQYF; DNA: TGTGCCAGCAGCTTAGGAGGGGGAAGCACAGATACGCAGTATTTT
V: TRBV11-2; size: NA; D: TRBD2; J: TRBJ2-1; CDR3: CASSSLAGWTGEQFF; DNA: TGTGCCAGCAGCTCCCTAGCGGGATGGACGGGTGAGCAGTTCTTC
V: TRBV7-9; size: once; D: TRBD2; J: TRBJ2-2; CDR3: CASSLSAGGTITGELFF; DNA: TGTGCCAGCAGCTTATCCGCGGGAGGCACCATAACCGGGGAGCTGTTTTTT
V: TRBV6-1; size: once; D: TRBD1; J: TRBJ1-5; CDR3: CASSETGAGQPQHF; DNA: TGTGCCAGCAGTGAAACAGGGGCTGGGCAGCCCCAGCATTTT
V: TRBV19; size: NA; D: TRBD2; J: TRBJ2-7; CDR3: CASRTGLGVYEQYF; DNA: TGTGCCAGTAGGACGGGACTAGGGGTGTACGAGCAGTACTTC
V: TRBV6-5; size: NA; D: NA; J: TRBJ1-4; CDR3: CASSYGGSATNEKLFF; DNA: TGTGCCAGCAGTTACGGAGGTTCGGCAACTAATGAAAAACTGTTTTTT
V: TRBV11-2; size: NA; D: TRBD1; J: TRBJ2-7; CDR3: CASSQQGAVSYEQYF; DNA: TGTGCCAGCAGCCAACAGGGGGCAGTTTCCTACGAGCAGTACTTC
V: TRBV7-9; size: once; D: NA; J: TRBJ1-2; CDR3: CASSLLQTGSYGYTF; DNA: TGTGCCAGCAGCTTACTCCAGACAGGAAGCTATGGCTACACCTTC
V: TRBV15; size: NA; D: NA; J: TRBJ2-1; CDR3: CATSRGGQGYNEQFF; DNA: TGTGCCACCAGCAGAGGGGGGCAGGGTTACAATGAGCAGTTCTTC
V: TRBV9; size: NA; D: NA; J: TRBJ1-3; CDR3: CASSAGSSGNTIYF; DNA: TGTGCCAGCAGCGCAGGTAGCTCTGGAAACACCATATATTTT
V: TRBV4-1; size: NA; D: TRBD2; J: TRBJ2-7; CDR3: CASSSGRFYEQYF; DNA: TGCGCCAGCTCTAGCGGGAGGTTTTACGAGCAGTACTTC
V: TRBV5-1; size: NA; D: TRBD2; J: TRBJ2-2; CDR3: CASSLSSGDDGELFF; DNA: TGCGCCAGCAGCTTATCTAGCGGGGATGACGGGGAGCTGTTTTTT
V: TRBV28; size: once; D: TRBD1; J: TRBJ2-5; CDR3: CASSIRQGVQETQYF; DNA: TGTGCCAGCAGTATTAGACAGGGGGTGCAAGAGACCCAGTACTTC
V: TRBV9; size: NA; D: TRBD2; J: TRBJ2-1; CDR3: CASSVVAGDYNEQFF; DNA: TGTGCCAGCAGCGTAGTAGCGGGAGATTACAATGAGCAGTTCTTC
V: TRBV28; size: NA; D: NA; J: TRBJ1-2; CDR3: CASSLQADSLYGYTF; DNA: TGTGCCAGCAGTTTACAGGCGGACAGTCTCTATGGCTACACCTTC
V: TRBV7-8; size: NA; D: TRBD2; J: TRBJ2-1; CDR3: CASSLRLAGVSRYNEQFF; DNA: TGTGCCAGCAGCTTACGTCTAGCGGGAGTCTCCCGTTACAATGAGCAGTTCTTC
V: TRBV6-1; size: few; D: TRBD2; J: TRBJ2-1; CDR3: CASSEYSGRVLNEQFF; DNA: TGTGCCAGCAGTGAATACAGCGGGAGAGTTTTAAATGAGCAGTTCTTC
V: TRBV9; size: once; D: TRBD2; J: TRBJ2-7; CDR3: CASSFGTSGTYEQYF; DNA: TGTGCCAGCAGCTTTGGGACTAGCGGAACCTACGAGCAGTACTTC
V: TRBV9; size: NA; D: TRBD1; J: TRBJ2-7; CDR3: CASSGRQGADEQYF; DNA: TGTGCCAGCAGCGGACGACAGGGGGCCGACGAGCAGTACTTC
V: TRBV13; size: NA; D: NA; J: TRBJ1-5; CDR3: CASSQQGGGGYQPQHF; DNA: TGTGCCAGCAGCCAACAGGGCGGCGGGGGTTATCAGCCCCAGCATTTT
V: TRBV6-5; size: few; D: TRBD1; J: TRBJ1-2; CDR3: CASNPKGQGARGYTF; DNA: TGTGCCAGCAACCCGAAGGGGCAGGGGGCGCGGGGCTACACCTTC
V: TRBV6-1; size: NA; D: TRBD2; J: TRBJ2-5; CDR3: CASSDWGEGRETQYF; DNA: TGTGCCAGCAGTGATTGGGGGGAGGGGAGGGAGACCCAGTACTTC